These T cell receptor beta chains were read from a single sample in a study of T cell changes during pregnancy in multiple sclerosis. Method: immunoSEQ multiplex PCR; TCRdb's copy keeps in-frame clones and lacks some. The sample carries 85,000 to 130,000 clones, 85% to 95% recorded once. Sequencing used peripheral blood, obtained after pregnancy. The receptors were sampled from a female donor with multiple sclerosis, enrolled in a pregnancy study. Both conserved end residues are part of each CDR3. Clone size appears in some rows only: once, few, many, or a class for an expanded clone.

J gene: TRBJ1-3
V gene: TRBV9
clone size: .
CDR3 protein: CASSGGPGNTIYF

J gene: TRBJ2-5
V gene: TRBV2
clone size: once
CDR3 protein: CASSAGERETQYF

J gene: TRBJ2-1
V gene: TRBV30
clone size: .
CDR3 protein: CARRGGESSYNEQFF

J gene: TRBJ1-5
V gene: TRBV7-9
clone size: .
CDR3 protein: CASSSPNQPQHF

J gene: TRBJ2-1
V gene: TRBV6-6
clone size: .
CDR3 protein: CASSKIGLAGAEQFF

J gene: TRBJ2-7
V gene: TRBV9
clone size: .
CDR3 protein: CASSVGYSNYEQYF

J gene: TRBJ1-1
V gene: TRBV6-1
clone size: .
CDR3 protein: CASLLGDTEAFF

J gene: TRBJ1-5
V gene: TRBV9
clone size: .
CDR3 protein: CASSEGKGAGNQPQHF

J gene: TRBJ1-6
V gene: TRBV27
clone size: .
CDR3 protein: CASRPPGQNSPLHF

J gene: TRBJ2-1
V gene: TRBV5-1
clone size: once
CDR3 protein: CASVPGQGSINEQFF

J gene: TRBJ1-1
V gene: TRBV19
clone size: .
CDR3 protein: CASSPYTGATEAFF

J gene: TRBJ2-3
V gene: TRBV5-1
clone size: .
CDR3 protein: CASSGQAGGPGDTQYF

J gene: TRBJ1-1
V gene: TRBV29-1
clone size: .
CDR3 protein: CSVEGRLNTEAFF

J gene: TRBJ1-1
V gene: TRBV29-1
clone size: .
CDR3 protein: CSVGVWGENTEAFF

J gene: TRBJ2-1
V gene: TRBV2
clone size: .
CDR3 protein: CASSDRLAVSYNEQFF

J gene: TRBJ1-1
V gene: TRBV5-5
clone size: .
CDR3 protein: CASSSQVSNTEAFF

J gene: TRBJ1-1
V gene: TRBV2
clone size: .
CDR3 protein: CASSASRGNTEAFF

J gene: TRBJ2-3
V gene: TRBV10-3
clone size: .
CDR3 protein: CAISVAGGLADTQYF

J gene: TRBJ2-5
V gene: TRBV18
clone size: .
CDR3 protein: CASSPPHGGQETQYF

J gene: TRBJ1-2
V gene: TRBV19
clone size: .
CDR3 protein: CASSIDRSNYGYTF

J gene: TRBJ2-3
V gene: TRBV11-2
clone size: .
CDR3 protein: CASSFDRGSTDTQYF

J gene: TRBJ2-7
V gene: TRBV19
clone size: .
CDR3 protein: CASSIRLAGAYEQYF

J gene: TRBJ2-7
V gene: TRBV6-5
clone size: .
CDR3 protein: CASSSGLAGAYEQYF

J gene: TRBJ2-3
V gene: TRBV18
clone size: .
CDR3 protein: CASSPEVLPTDTQYF

J gene: TRBJ2-7
V gene: TRBV19
clone size: .
CDR3 protein: CASAGQGTSYEQYF

J gene: TRBJ2-3
V gene: TRBV19
clone size: .
CDR3 protein: CASSIQQGWTDTQYF

J gene: TRBJ1-1
V gene: TRBV6-1
clone size: .
CDR3 protein: CASSSLTGNTEAFF

J gene: TRBJ2-1
V gene: TRBV7-3
clone size: .
CDR3 protein: CASSLAPAGARNEQFF

J gene: TRBJ2-7
V gene: TRBV12-2
clone size: .
CDR3 protein: CASRPGTSEQYF

J gene: TRBJ1-2
V gene: TRBV9
clone size: .
CDR3 protein: CASSGMPDYGYTF

J gene: TRBJ2-3
V gene: TRBV18
clone size: .
CDR3 protein: CASSPSDTQYF

J gene: TRBJ2-1
V gene: TRBV9
clone size: .
CDR3 protein: CASSVDPGRSYNEQFF

J gene: TRBJ2-3
V gene: TRBV4-2
clone size: .
CDR3 protein: CASSQEIRPSGAQYF

J gene: TRBJ2-1
V gene: TRBV5-4
clone size: .
CDR3 protein: CASSPDRVIYNEQFF

J gene: TRBJ1-4
V gene: TRBV19
clone size: once
CDR3 protein: CASSRRGWDITTNEKLFF

J gene: TRBJ1-5
V gene: TRBV15
clone size: once
CDR3 protein: CATSPGGVSSQPQHF

J gene: TRBJ2-2
V gene: TRBV6-1
clone size: .
CDR3 protein: CASSALAASLTGELFF

J gene: TRBJ1-2
V gene: TRBV9
clone size: .
CDR3 protein: CASSREAANYGYTF

J gene: TRBJ2-4
V gene: TRBV4-1
clone size: .
CDR3 protein: CASSQGLGGLAKNIQYF

J gene: TRBJ2-1
V gene: TRBV9
clone size: .
CDR3 protein: CASSVDERGVGEQFF

J gene: TRBJ1-5
V gene: TRBV28
clone size: .
CDR3 protein: CASSLRNQPQHF

J gene: TRBJ1-2
V gene: TRBV2
clone size: .
CDR3 protein: CASREDRTNYGYTF

J gene: TRBJ1-4
V gene: TRBV27
clone size: .
CDR3 protein: CASSQLQGTWEKLFF